The 13 T cell receptor beta chains below all came from one sample that was sequenced in a study of vaccination effects on CD4 cells after COVID-19. No cognate antigen is known for these TCRs. Using viral peptide pools, the ViraFEST assay grew out antigen-specific CD4+ T cells prior to sequencing. Following 10 days of culture, CD4+ T cells were isolated. Every participant took two doses of the BNT162b2 or mRNA-1273 vaccine. Using immunoSEQ multiplex PCR, the repertoire was profiled, and TCRdb retains in-frame clones only, with some absent. The table shows fewer than 40,000 clones, with roughly 79% occurring only once. The material sequenced was CD4+ T cells from PBMCs cultured with HCoV-NL63 spike peptides, taken after COVID-19 vaccination. The receptors derive from a human donor who received a COVID-19 vaccine. Some clones in this sample may be carry-over from other donors' samples.

A few counts support this clone. The chain employs TRBV13 and TRBJ2-7, with D uncertain. CDR1 PRHDT and CDR2 FYEKMQ come from the germline V gene (reference sequence). The CDR3 has 13 amino acids. The V end lost 4 bases, the J end lost 7 bases, and 14 bases lay between the germline ends. The CDR3 loop reads CASSYDRATEQYV. The CDR3 DNA is TGTGCCAGCAGCTACGATCGCGCTACTGAGCAGTACGTC.

The chain links TRBV29-1 to TRBJ1-2, with D tentatively TRBD1 (5 bases). V dropped 0 bases and J dropped 5 bases, with 19 bases sitting between them. This CDR3 contains 16 residues. Germline CDR1 and CDR2: SQVTM and ANQGSEA. The CDR3 sequence: CSVEELGGAGGYGYTF. CDR3 DNA: TGCAGCGTTGAAGAACTCGGAGGGGCTGGTGGGTATGGCTACACCTTC. Combining the CDR3 with reference TRBV29-1 and TRBJ1-2 gives the whole variable domain SAVISQKPSRDICQRGTSLTIQCQVDSQVTMMFWYRQQPGQSLTLIATANQGSEATYESGFVIDKFPISRPNLTFSTLTVSNMSPEDSSIYLCSVEELGGAGGYGYTFGSGTRLTVV.

The chain recombines TRBV15 with TRBJ1-4, with a tentative D call TRBD1 (5 bases). Germline V lookup: CDR1 LNHNV, CDR2 YYDKDF (reference sequence). Trimming stripped 2 bases from V and 5 bases from J, with 15 bases between. The CDR3 is 16 residues long. For the CDR3, the DNA is TGTGCCACCAGCAGACAAATACAGGCCCCGAATGAAAAACTGTTTTTT. Translation: CATSRQIQAPNEKLFF.

This chain connects TRBV19 to TRBJ2-1; 7 positions match TRBD2. Unmatched junction bases numbered 19, after V lost 7 bases and J lost 4 bases. Germline V gene sequence: CDR1 LNHDA, CDR2 SQIVND (reference sequence). The CDR3 contains 18 residues. CDR3 sequence (DNA): TGTGCCAGTACGACGGGGGGTCCCTATAAAATAAGGTACAATGAGCAGTTCTTC. Protein sequence: CASTTGGPYKIRYNEQFF.

Only a few counts were recorded for this clone. The chain carries TRBV5-5 and TRBJ1-5; D is possibly TRBD1 (6 bases). The V gene's germline CDR1 is SGHKS and CDR2 YYEKEE (reference sequence). This CDR3 has 18 amino acids. Trimming shortened V by 1 base and J by 7 bases, and 24 bases separated the two germline ends. CDR3 nucleotides: TGTGCCAGCAGCTTGTTCACTACCCTACAGGGAGGAGAGCAGCCCCAGCATTTT. It yields the protein CASSLFTTLQGGEQPQHF.

This clone occurred once. V usage is TRBV12-3 or TRBV12-4 and J usage is TRBJ1-6, with a weak D call TRBD1 (5 bases). V lost 6 bases and J 6 bases, leaving 9 bases between the germline ends. The CDR3 spans 13 residues. CDR3: CASRPTVNSPLHF. For the CDR3, the DNA is TGTGCCAGCAGACCGACAGTTAATTCACCCCTCCACTTT.

The chain couples TRBV7-3 to TRBJ2-1; 10 bases align to TRBD1. The CDR3 sequence is 14 residues long. Trimming cost V 5 bases and J 10 bases; bases outside gene matches: 8. Germline-derived CDR1 and CDR2 are SGHTA and FQGTGA. The CDR3 region has the DNA TGTGCCAGCAGCCCGGGACAGGGGCTACTCGAGCAGTTCTTC. Amino acid sequence: CASSPGQGLLEQFF.

The rearrangement uses TRBV6-2 or TRBV6-3 and TRBJ2-3; 12 bases are a match to TRBD2. Trimming at V came to 0 bases and at J to 2 bases, leaving 15 bases not matched to a gene. The CDR3 sequence is 21 residues long. Per germline, CDR1 MNHEY and CDR2 SVGEGT. In DNA, the CDR3 is TGTGCCAGCAGTTACTCGAATAGACTAGCGGGGGTCCGATTTGTCACAGATACGCAGTATTTT. Its protein product is CASSYSNRLAGVRFVTDTQYF.

This sequence joins TRBV2 and TRBJ1-4; possibly TRBD1 for D (6 bases). V was cut by 5 bases and J by 4 bases, with 8 bases left in between. CDR3 length: 13 residues. From germline, CDR1 is SNHLY and CDR2 FYNNEI. The CDR3 DNA is TGTGCCAGCAGTTCACAGGGTAATGAAAAACTGTTTTTT. This gives the protein CASSSQGNEKLFF.

The rearrangement uses TRBV5-1 and TRBJ1-1; unclear D gene. V gave up 5 bases and J gave up 1 base, with 3 bases separating them. The CDR3 loop spans 11 amino acids. CDR1 SGHRS and CDR2 YFSETQ come from the germline V gene. The CDR3 DNA follows: TGCGCCAGCAGGGAGAACACTGAAGCTTTCTTT. Protein sequence: CASRENTEAFF.

The genes are TRBV3-1 (or the pseudogene TRBV3-2) and TRBJ1-2; tentative D call: TRBD1 (5 bases). The CDR3 is 14 residues long. CDR1 LGHDT and CDR2 YNNKEL come from the germline V gene (reference sequence). The V and J ends lost 1 base and 1 base respectively, with 7 bases between them. CDR3 loop: CASSQADSNYGYTF. CDR3 bases: TGTGCCAGCAGCCAAGCCGACAGTAACTATGGCTACACCTTC.

The gene calls are TRBV6-2 or TRBV6-3 and TRBJ1-1, with D possibly being TRBD1 (5 bases). V lost 7 bases and J lost 11, with 26 bases in between. CDR3 length: 15 amino acids. Germline CDR1 MNHEY, CDR2 SVGEGT. CDR3 loop: CASIPASQGIRSAFF. The CDR3 DNA is TGTGCCAGCATCCCGGCATCTCAGGGTATACGTTCGGCTTTCTTT.

The chain joins TRBV3-1 (or the pseudogene TRBV3-2) to TRBJ1-1; D gene uncertain. Trimming took off 2 bases at V and 3 bases at J, with 19 bases between the two ends. This CDR3 is 17 amino acids long. Germline V gene sequence: CDR1 LGHDT, CDR2 YNNKEL (reference sequence). CDR3 in DNA: TGTGCCAGCAGCCAAAGGAGTACAGCCTGGTTGGACACTGAAGCTTTCTTT. Translated, it gives CASSQRSTAWLDTEAFF.